This T cell receptor (beta chain) was recovered during a study of blood T cell repertoires in COVID-19. For the study at large: The study drew acute and convalescent COVID-19 samples from the United States, Italy and Spain. T cells, B-cell-depleted T cells, or PBMCs supplied cDNA or gDNA.

CDR1 and CDR2 from the germline V gene are SNHLY and FYNNEI. This CDR3 has 14 residues. The V and J ends lost 9 bases and 2 bases respectively, with 16 bases between them. Produced via immunoSEQ multiplex PCR; TCRdb's table is partial and in-frame only. Counted here are some 150,000 clones, around 84% occurring once; the ten biggest clones make up approximately 14%. This chain links TRBV2 with TRBJ1-1; D gene uncertain. This TCR was sampled from a woman between 65 and 79 years old with COVID-19, enrolled during active disease. Sequencing was carried out using peripheral blood. This chain's CDR3 is CASPSEGENTEAFF. The CDR3 DNA is TGTGCCAGTCCTTCGGAAGGAGAAAACACTGAAGCTTTCTTT.